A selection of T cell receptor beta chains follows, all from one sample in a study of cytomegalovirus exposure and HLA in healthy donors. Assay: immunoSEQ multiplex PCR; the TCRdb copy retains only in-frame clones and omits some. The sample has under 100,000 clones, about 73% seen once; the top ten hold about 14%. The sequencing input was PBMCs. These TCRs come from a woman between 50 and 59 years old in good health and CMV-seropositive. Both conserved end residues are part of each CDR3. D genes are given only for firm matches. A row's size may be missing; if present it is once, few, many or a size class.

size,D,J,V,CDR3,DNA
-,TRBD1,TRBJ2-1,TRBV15,CATSRTRDRGDEQFF,TGTGCCACCAGCAGGACCCGGGACAGGGGAGACGAGCAGTTCTTC
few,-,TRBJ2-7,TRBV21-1,CASRPTGNEQYF,TGTGCCAGCAGGCCTACAGGGAACGAGCAGTACTTC
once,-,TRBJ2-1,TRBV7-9,CASLQGAYNEQFF,TGTGCCTCCCTGCAGGGTGCCTACAATGAGCAGTTCTTC
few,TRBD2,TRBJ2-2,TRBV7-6,CASSSGTSGSNGELFF,TGTGCCAGCAGCTCAGGGACTAGCGGGAGTAACGGGGAGCTGTTTTTT
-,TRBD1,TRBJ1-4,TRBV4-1,CASSRGQGNGEKLFF,TGCGCCAGCAGCCGGGGACAGGGGAACGGTGAAAAACTGTTTTTT
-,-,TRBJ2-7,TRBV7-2,CASSFALNSYEQYF,TGTGCCAGCAGCTTCGCGCTGAACTCCTACGAGCAGTACTTC
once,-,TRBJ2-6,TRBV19,CASTGRRRASGANVLTF,TGTGCCAGTACCGGACGTAGGCGGGCCTCTGGGGCCAACGTCCTGACTTTC
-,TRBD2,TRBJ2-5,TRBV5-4,CASSSGLAGGPETQYF,TGTGCCAGCAGCTCCGGACTAGCGGGAGGGCCAGAGACCCAGTACTTC
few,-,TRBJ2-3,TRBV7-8,CASTDTGTPTDTQYF,TGTGCCAGCACTGATACCGGGACTCCTACAGATACGCAGTATTTT
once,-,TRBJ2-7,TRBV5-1,CASSLVAGINEQYF,TGCGCCAGCAGCTTGGTTGCGGGGATTAACGAGCAGTACTTC
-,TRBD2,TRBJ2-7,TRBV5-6,CASWTLGLAGKIAYEQYF,TGTGCCAGCTGGACTCTGGGACTAGCGGGAAAGATCGCCTACGAGCAGTACTTC
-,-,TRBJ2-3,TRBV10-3,CAIGGEGTDTQYF,TGTGCCATCGGGGGCGAAGGGACGGATACGCAGTATTTT
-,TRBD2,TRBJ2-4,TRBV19,CASSQLANLAKNIQYF,TGTGCCAGTAGCCAACTAGCGAATCTAGCCAAAAACATTCAGTACTTC
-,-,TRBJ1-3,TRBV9,CASSVVESYSGNTIYF,TGTGCCAGCAGCGTAGTAGAGTCCTACTCTGGAAACACCATATATTTT
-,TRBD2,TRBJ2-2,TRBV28,CASSLWGLAGGGTGELFF,TGTGCCAGCAGTTTATGGGGACTAGCGGGAGGGGGCACCGGGGAGCTGTTTTTT
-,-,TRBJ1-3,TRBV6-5,CASSSAGATGNTIYF,TGTGCCAGCAGTTCGGCGGGGGCTACTGGAAACACCATATATTTT
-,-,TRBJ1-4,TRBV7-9,CASSLNGGRATNEKLFF,TGTGCCAGCAGCTTAAACGGGGGGCGAGCAACTAATGAAAAACTGTTTTTT
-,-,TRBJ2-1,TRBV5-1,CASSFGGTHWSEQFF,TGCGCCAGCAGCTTTGGCGGGACTCATTGGAGTGAGCAGTTCTTC
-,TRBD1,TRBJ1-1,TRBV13,CASSSRPWDREEGAFF,TGTGCCAGCAGCTCACGACCATGGGACAGGGAGGAGGGAGCTTTCTTT
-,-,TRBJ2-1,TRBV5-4,CASSLDGGIFYNEQFF,TGTGCCAGCAGCTTGGATGGCGGGATATTCTACAATGAGCAGTTCTTC
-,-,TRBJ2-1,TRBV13,CASSRDFNEQFF,TGTGCCAGCAGCCGCGACTTCAATGAGCAGTTCTTC
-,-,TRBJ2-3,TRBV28,CASSKVGGLTDTQYF,TGTGCCAGCAGTAAGGTGGGCGGGCTCACAGATACGCAGTATTTT
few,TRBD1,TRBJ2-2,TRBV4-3,CASEGQGYTGELFF,TGCGCCAGCGAGGGACAGGGGTACACCGGGGAGCTGTTTTTT
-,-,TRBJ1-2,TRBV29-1,CSVEEGPWGPSYGYTF,TGCAGCGTTGAAGAAGGGCCCTGGGGGCCTAGCTATGGCTACACCTTC
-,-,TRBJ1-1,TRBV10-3,CAIIGGPTNTEAFF,TGTGCCATCATCGGGGGACCGACAAACACTGAAGCTTTCTTT
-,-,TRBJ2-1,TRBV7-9,CASSLGMGSSGEQFF,TGTGCCAGCAGCTTAGGAATGGGAAGCAGCGGTGAGCAGTTCTTC
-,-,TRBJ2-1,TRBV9,CASSSINEQFF,TGTGCCAGCAGCTCTATCAATGAGCAGTTCTTC
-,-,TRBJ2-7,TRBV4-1,CASSQDGGYEQYF,TGCGCCAGCAGCCAAGACGGGGGCTACGAGCAGTACTTC
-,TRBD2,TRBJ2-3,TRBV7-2,CASSAGTSGFTDTQYF,TGTGCCAGCAGCGCCGGGACTAGCGGTTTCACAGATACGCAGTATTTT
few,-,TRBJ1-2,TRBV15,CATSILLGGYGYTF,TGTGCCACCAGCATTCTCCTCGGCGGCTATGGCTACACCTTC
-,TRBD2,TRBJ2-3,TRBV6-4,CASSDLAGGTDTQYF,TGTGCCAGCAGTGACTTAGCGGGAGGCACAGATACGCAGTATTTT
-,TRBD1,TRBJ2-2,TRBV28,CASSLILTGDNTGELFF,TGTGCCAGCAGTTTAATACTAACAGGGGATAACACCGGGGAGCTGTTTTTT
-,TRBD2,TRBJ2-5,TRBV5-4,CASSTSGRKTQYF,TGTGCCAGCAGCACCAGCGGGAGAAAGACCCAGTACTTC
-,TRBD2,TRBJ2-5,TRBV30,CAWSGEGVGRPQYF,TGTGCCTGGAGTGGGGAGGGAGTGGGTCGTCCCCAGTACTTC
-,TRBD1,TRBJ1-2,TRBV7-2,CASSLIGGQGVYGYTF,TGTGCCAGCAGCTTAATAGGGGGACAGGGGGTCTATGGCTACACCTTC
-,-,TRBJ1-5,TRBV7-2,CASSPGAVRNQPQHF,TGTGCCAGCAGCCCAGGGGCCGTTAGGAATCAGCCCCAGCATTTT
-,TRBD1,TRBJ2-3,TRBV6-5,CASSYWGQASDTQYF,TGTGCCAGCAGTTACTGGGGACAGGCCTCAGATACGCAGTATTTT
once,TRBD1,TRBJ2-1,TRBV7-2,CASSLNQGVYNEQFF,TGTGCCAGCAGCTTGAATCAGGGGGTTTACAATGAGCAGTTCTTC
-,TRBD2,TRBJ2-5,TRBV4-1,CASSQGGGSAETQYF,TGCGCCAGCAGCCAAGGGGGCGGGAGTGCAGAGACCCAGTACTTC
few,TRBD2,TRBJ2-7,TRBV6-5,CASSYPAAGGEEQYF,TGTGCCAGCAGTTACCCGGCCGCGGGGGGAGAGGAGCAGTACTTC
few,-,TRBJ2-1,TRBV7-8,CASSLPSAQGNEQFF,TGTGCCAGCAGCCTTCCGTCCGCACAGGGCAATGAGCAGTTCTTC
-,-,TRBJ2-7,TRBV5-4,CASSLGRGRASYEQYF,TGTGCCAGCAGCTTGGGTAGGGGCCGGGCATCCTACGAGCAGTACTTC
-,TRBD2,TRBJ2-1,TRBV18,CASSQPGLAGSSSYNEQFF,TGTGCCAGCTCACAGCCGGGACTAGCGGGTTCGAGCTCCTACAATGAGCAGTTCTTC
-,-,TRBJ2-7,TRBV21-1,CASRRGYEQYF,TGTGCCAGCAGACGGGGCTACGAGCAGTACTTC
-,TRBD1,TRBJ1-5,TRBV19,CASSIGQGMSMGNQPQHF,TGTGCCAGTAGTATCGGACAGGGAATGTCGATGGGAAATCAGCCCCAGCATTTT
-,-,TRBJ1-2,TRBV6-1,CASSDYSRGGYTF,TGTGCCAGCAGTGATTACAGCAGGGGTGGCTACACCTTC
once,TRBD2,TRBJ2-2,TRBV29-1,CSVEGLAGPNTGELFF,TGCAGCGTTGAAGGACTAGCGGGACCTAACACCGGGGAGCTGTTTTTT
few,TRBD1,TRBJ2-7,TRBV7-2,CASSFGVTGAYEQYF,TGTGCCAGCAGCTTTGGCGTCACAGGGGCTTACGAGCAGTACTTC
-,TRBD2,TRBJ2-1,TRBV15,CATSLDFRGDEQFF,TGTGCCACCAGCTTGGACTTCCGGGGGGATGAGCAGTTCTTC
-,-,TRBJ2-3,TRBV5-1,CASSSGLSGVSTDTQYF,TGCGCCAGCAGCTCGGGTCTCAGCGGAGTGAGCACAGATACGCAGTATTTT
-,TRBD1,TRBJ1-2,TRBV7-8,CASSLAPQGDYGYTF,TGTGCCAGCAGCTTAGCCCCACAGGGGGACTATGGCTACACCTTC
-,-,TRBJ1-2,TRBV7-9,CSSSQWRSEGYTF,TGTTCCAGCAGCCAGTGGAGGAGCGAAGGCTACACCTTC
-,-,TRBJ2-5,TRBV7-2,CASTAFFKETQYF,TGTGCCAGCACCGCGTTCTTTAAAGAGACCCAGTACTTC
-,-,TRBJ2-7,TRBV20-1,CSARDNQEQYF,TGCAGTGCTAGAGATAACCAGGAGCAGTACTTC
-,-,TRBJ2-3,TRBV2,CASSEPTDTQYF,TGTGCCAGCAGTGAACCAACAGATACGCAGTATTTT